What follows are 5 T cell receptor beta chains derived from one specimen sequenced in a study of beta chain features in type 1 diabetes. Reverse transcription of all isolated RNA meant that expressed TCRB transcripts were sequenced. Some clones are missing from TCRdb's copy, which holds only in-frame ones; the method was immunoSEQ multiplex PCR. Of around 450,000 clones in the sample, more than 9.5% were seen once. Source material: naive CD4+ T cells from blood. These receptors were collected from a woman aged 18-30 years in good health.

V and J are TRBV2 and TRBJ2-7; 7 bases are shared with TRBD1. Germline values: CDR1 SNHLY, CDR2 FYNNEI. The V and J ends lost 6 bases and 4 bases, in that order; junction bases with no gene match: 12. The length of the CDR3 is 15 residues. CDR3 coding DNA: TGTGCCAGCAGGGCGAACAGGGGTCCGAGGTACGAGCAGTACTTC. This translates into CASRANRGPRYEQYF.

This clone appeared a few times. The chain couples TRBV2 to TRBJ2-5, with D unclear. CDR1 is SNHLY and CDR2 is FYNNEI in the germline V gene. This CDR3 is 12 amino acids long. Trimming took 6 bases from V and 2 from J, leaving 7 bases between them. CDR3 DNA: TGTGCCAGCAGGTTGGGTCAAGAGACCCAGTACTTC. Its translation: CASRLGQETQYF.

To note about this clone: The junction departs from germline at one end; a sequencing error may be responsible. The chain carries TRBV5-1 and TRBJ1-1; D unclear. Germline V gives CDR1 SGHRS, CDR2 YFSETQ. This CDR3 is built from 14 residues. The CDR3 DNA follows: TGCGCCAGCACCTTGAGAGGGTTGAACACTGAAGCTTTCTTT. Amino acid sequence: CASTLRGLNTEAFF.

This clone turned up a few times. This rearrangement joins TRBV13 to TRBJ2-3; unclear D gene. Germline assignment: CDR1 PRHDT and CDR2 FYEKMQ (reference sequence). This CDR3 comprises 12 residues. The V end was cut by 5 bases, the J end by 6 bases, with 9 bases between. The CDR3 bases are TGTGCCAGCAGCAAATCTAGGGATACGCAGTATTTT. This translates into CASSKSRDTQYF.

V and J are TRBV4-3 and TRBJ2-1; D is unresolved. V was shortened by 3 bases and J by 5 bases, with 11 bases between the two germline ends. Germline CDR1 and CDR2: LGHNA and YSLEER. CDR3 length equals 14 residues. CDR3 sequence (DNA): TGCGCCAGCAGCCAGTTGGCTGGTGACAATGAGCAGTTCTTC. It translates to CASSQLAGDNEQFF.